A single TCR beta chain is shown here with its context. The data were obtained in a study of T cells in localized non-small cell lung cancer. The CDR3 has 14 residues. Germline V gives CDR1 SGHNT, CDR2 YYREEE (reference sequence). Trimming took 0 bases from V and 6 from J; bases not matched to a gene: 5. Generated by immunoSEQ multiplex PCR, the TCRdb table keeps only in-frame clones and is missing some. Of 25,000 to 35,000 clones in the sample, approximately 90% were seen once. The source is a woman aged 35-75 years with stage III lung adenocarcinoma. The rearrangement uses TRBV5-4 and TRBJ1-1; 7 bases match TRBD1. Sequencing used peripheral blood mononuclear cells, obtained before any cancer treatment. In DNA form, the CDR3 reads TGTGCCAGCAGCTTGGGGGACAGTATGGCTGAAGCTTTCTTT. Protein sequence: CASSLGDSMAEAFF.